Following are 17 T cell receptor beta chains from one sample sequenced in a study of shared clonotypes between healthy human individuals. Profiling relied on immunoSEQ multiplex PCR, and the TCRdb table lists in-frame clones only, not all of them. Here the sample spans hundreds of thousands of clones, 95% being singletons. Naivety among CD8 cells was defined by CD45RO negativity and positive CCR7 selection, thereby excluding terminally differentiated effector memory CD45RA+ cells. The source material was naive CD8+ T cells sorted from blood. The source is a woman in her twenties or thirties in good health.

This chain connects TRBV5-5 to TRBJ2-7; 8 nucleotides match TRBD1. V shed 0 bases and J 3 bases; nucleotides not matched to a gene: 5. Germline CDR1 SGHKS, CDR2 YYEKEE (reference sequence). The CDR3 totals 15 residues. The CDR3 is CASSLDLDRVYEQYF. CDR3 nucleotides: TGTGCCAGCAGCTTGGATCTGGACAGGGTCTACGAGCAGTACTTC.

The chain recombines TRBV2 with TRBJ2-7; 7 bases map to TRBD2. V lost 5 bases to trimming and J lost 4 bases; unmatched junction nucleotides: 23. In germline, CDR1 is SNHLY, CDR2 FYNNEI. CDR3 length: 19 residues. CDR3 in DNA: TGTGCCAGCAGTCGTGCGGCGGGAGCGACGTTTCGCGACATTTACGAGCAGTACTTC. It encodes CASSRAAGATFRDIYEQYF.

The CDR3 sequence: CASSVSKGGASDTQYF. In DNA form, the CDR3 reads TGTGCCAGCAGCGTGAGTAAGGGGGGAGCTTCGGATACGCAGTATTTT. V is TRBV9 and J is TRBJ2-3; D may be TRBD1 or TRBD2 (6 bases each). Germline CDR1 is SGDLS and CDR2 is YYNGEE. CDR3 size: 16 residues. V was shortened by 2 bases and J by 6 bases, with 19 bases between the two germline ends. Complete variable domain (other parts from reference TRBV9 and TRBJ2-3): DSGVTQTPKHLITATGQRVTLRCSPRSGDLSVYWYQQSLDQGLQFLIQYYNGEERAKGNILERFSAQQFPDLHSELNLSSLELGDSALYFCASSVSKGGASDTQYFGPGTRLTVL.

CDR3 amino acids: CASSDRTPYEQYF. The CDR3 bases are TGTGCCAGCAGTGACAGGACCCCCTACGAGCAGTACTTC. The V gene is TRBV2, the J gene TRBJ2-7; D is uncertain. CDR3 size: 13 residues. The V end lost 3 bases, the J end lost 2 bases, and 8 bases lay between the germline ends. Germline V CDR1 and CDR2: SNHLY, FYNNEI.

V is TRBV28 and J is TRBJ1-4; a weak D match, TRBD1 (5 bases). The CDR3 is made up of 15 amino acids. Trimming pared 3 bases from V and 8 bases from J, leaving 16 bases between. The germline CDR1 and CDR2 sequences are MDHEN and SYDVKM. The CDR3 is CASSFDQDIGEKLFF. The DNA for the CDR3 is TGTGCCAGCAGTTTCGATCAGGACATCGGCGAAAAACTGTTTTTT.

The CDR3 bases are TGCGCCAGCAGCCATATCGGGCAGGATAATGAAAAACTGTTTTTT. Encoded protein: CASSHIGQDNEKLFF. The genes are TRBV4-1 and TRBJ1-4; D unclear. Per the germline V gene, CDR1 is MGHRA and CDR2 is YSYEKL. Trimming cost V 3 bases and J 4 bases, with 12 bases left between them. The CDR3 consists of 15 residues.

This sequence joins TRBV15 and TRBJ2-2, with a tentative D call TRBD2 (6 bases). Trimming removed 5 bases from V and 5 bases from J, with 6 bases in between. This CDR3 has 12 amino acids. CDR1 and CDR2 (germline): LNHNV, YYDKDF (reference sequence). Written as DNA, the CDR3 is TGTGCCACCAGCGGGACTACCGGGGAGCTGTTTTTT. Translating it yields CATSGTTGELFF. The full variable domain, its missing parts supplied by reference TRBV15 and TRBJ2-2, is DAMVIQNPRYQVTQFGKPVTLSCSQTLNHNVMYWYQQKSSQAPKLLFHYYDKDFNNEADTPDNFQSRRPNTSFCFLDIRSPGLGDTAMYLCATSGTTGELFFGEGSRLTVL.

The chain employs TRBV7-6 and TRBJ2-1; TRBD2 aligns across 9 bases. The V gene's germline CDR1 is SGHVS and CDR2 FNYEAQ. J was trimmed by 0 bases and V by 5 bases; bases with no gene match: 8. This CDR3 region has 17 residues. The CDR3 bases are TGTGCCAGCAGCAAAGCGGGAGGCCGCAGCTCCTACAATGAGCAGTTCTTC. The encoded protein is CASSKAGGRSSYNEQFF.

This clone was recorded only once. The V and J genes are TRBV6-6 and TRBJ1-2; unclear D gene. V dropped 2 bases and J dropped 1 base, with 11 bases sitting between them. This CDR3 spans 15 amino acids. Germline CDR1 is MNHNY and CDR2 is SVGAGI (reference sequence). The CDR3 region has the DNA TGTGCCAGCAGTTACACCGCTACGATTAACTATGGCTACACCTTC. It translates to CASSYTATINYGYTF.

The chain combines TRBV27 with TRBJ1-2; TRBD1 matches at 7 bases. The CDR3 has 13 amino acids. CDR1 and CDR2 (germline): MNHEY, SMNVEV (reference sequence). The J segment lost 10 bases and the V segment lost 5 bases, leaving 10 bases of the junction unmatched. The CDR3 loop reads CASSPGGLEDYTF. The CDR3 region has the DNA TGTGCCAGCAGTCCAGGGGGGTTAGAGGACTACACCTTC.

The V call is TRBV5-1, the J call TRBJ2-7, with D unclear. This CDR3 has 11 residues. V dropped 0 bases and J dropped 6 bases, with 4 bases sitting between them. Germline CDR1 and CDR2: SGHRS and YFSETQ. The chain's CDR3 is CASSLEGEQYF. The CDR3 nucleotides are TGCGCCAGCAGCTTGGAAGGCGAGCAGTACTTC.

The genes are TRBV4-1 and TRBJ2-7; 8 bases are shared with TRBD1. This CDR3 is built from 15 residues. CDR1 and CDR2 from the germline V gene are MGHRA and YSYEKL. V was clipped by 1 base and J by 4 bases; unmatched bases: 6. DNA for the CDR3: TGCGCCAGCAGCCAAGGGCAGGGGGCGCGTTACGAGCAGTACTTC. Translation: CASSQGQGARYEQYF.

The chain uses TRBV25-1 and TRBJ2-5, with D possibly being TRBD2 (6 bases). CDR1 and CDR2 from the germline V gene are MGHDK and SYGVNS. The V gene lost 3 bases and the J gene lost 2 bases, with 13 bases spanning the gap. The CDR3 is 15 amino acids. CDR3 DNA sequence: TGTGCCAGCAGTGAGGGGATGGCGGGACAAGAGACCCAGTACTTC. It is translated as CASSEGMAGQETQYF.

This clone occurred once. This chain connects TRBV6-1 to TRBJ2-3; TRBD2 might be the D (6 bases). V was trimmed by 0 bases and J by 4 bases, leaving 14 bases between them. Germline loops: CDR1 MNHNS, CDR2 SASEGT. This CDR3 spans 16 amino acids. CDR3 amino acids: CASSEAAGGAADTQYF. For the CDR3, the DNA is TGTGCCAGCAGTGAAGCGGCGGGCGGGGCCGCAGATACGCAGTATTTT.

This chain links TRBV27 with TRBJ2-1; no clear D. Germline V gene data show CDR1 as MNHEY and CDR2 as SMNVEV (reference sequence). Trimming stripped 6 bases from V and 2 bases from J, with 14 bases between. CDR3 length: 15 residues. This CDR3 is CASSGTDLPYNEQFF. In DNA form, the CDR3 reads TGTGCCAGCAGCGGAACAGACCTCCCCTACAATGAGCAGTTCTTC.

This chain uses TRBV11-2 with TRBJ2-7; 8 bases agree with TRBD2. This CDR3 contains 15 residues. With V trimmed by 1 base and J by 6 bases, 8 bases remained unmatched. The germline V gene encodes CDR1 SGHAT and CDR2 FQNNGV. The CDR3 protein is CASSLAMRGRTEQYF. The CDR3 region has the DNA TGTGCCAGCAGCTTAGCAATGCGCGGGAGGACCGAGCAGTACTTC.

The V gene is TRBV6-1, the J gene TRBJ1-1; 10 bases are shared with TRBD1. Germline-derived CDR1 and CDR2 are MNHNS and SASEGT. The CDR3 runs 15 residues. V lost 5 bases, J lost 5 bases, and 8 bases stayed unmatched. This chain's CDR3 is CASSLDRGSGTEAFF. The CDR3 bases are TGTGCCAGCAGTTTGGACAGGGGGAGTGGAACTGAAGCTTTCTTT.